This T cell receptor beta chain was found in a study of T cell responses to AZD1222 COVID-19 vaccine. For this clone: The antigen remains undetermined.

CDR1 SSHAT and CDR2 FNYEAQ come from the germline V gene (reference sequence). The CDR3 length is 14 residues. V lost 6 bases and J 0 bases, leaving 11 bases between the germline ends. Study findings and constraints: Two doses of AZD1222 preceded a rise in Spike-specific TCR breadth and depth. Only a handful of AZD1222 recipients, several in all, had baseline seropositivity. Spike regions recognized by vaccine-associated CD4 TCRs spanned the protein, led by 160-218 and 743-854.

Sequencing used immunoSEQ multiplex PCR; TCRdb keeps in-frame clones, though not all of them. In the table there are around 200,000 clones, approximately 95% of which are singletons. The sequence was obtained from an adult in good health. The rearrangement links TRBV7-7 to TRBJ1-1; a weak D match, TRBD1 (6 bases). The source was peripheral blood, collected on day 0 of AZD1222 vaccination. DNA for the CDR3: TGTGCCAGCAGTCCTGAGGGGGTGAACACTGAAGCTTTCTTT. Its protein is CASSPEGVNTEAFF.